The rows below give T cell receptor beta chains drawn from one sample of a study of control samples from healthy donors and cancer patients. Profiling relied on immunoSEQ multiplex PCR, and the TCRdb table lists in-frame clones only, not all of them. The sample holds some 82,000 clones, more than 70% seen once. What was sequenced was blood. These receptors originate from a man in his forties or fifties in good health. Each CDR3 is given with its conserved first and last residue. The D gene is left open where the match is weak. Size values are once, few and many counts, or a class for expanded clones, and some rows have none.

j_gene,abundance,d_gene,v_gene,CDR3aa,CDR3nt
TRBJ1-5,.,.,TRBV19,CASCDFPWPSNQPQHF,TGTGCCAGTTGCGATTTCCCTTGGCCTAGCAATCAGCCCCAGCATTTT
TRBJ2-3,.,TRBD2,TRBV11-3,CASSSISGGADTQYF,TGTGCCAGCAGCTCGATTAGCGGGGGGGCAGATACGCAGTATTTT
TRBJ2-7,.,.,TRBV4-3,CASSQEGGRGDEQYF,TGCGCCAGCAGCCAAGAGGGAGGTAGAGGGGACGAGCAGTACTTC
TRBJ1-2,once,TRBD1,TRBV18,CASSPGQGTLGGYTF,TGTGCCAGCTCACCGGGACAGGGAACCTTAGGGGGCTACACCTTC
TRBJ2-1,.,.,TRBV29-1,CSVAGGAGEQFF,TGCAGCGTTGCCGGAGGGGCCGGTGAGCAGTTCTTC
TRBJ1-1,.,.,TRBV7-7,CASSSACRSMNTEAFF,TGTGCCAGCAGCTCGGCGTGCAGATCAATGAACACTGAAGCTTTCTTT
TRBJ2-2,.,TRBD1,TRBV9,CASSSTTGPPGELFF,TGTGCCAGCTCTAGCACGACAGGGCCTCCCGGGGAGCTGTTTTTT
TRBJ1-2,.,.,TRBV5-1,CASSLETGLPLGGYTF,TGCGCCAGCAGCTTGGAAACGGGACTCCCTCTCGGTGGCTACACCTTC
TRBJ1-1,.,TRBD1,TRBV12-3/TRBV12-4,CASSLDRGTEAFF,TGTGCCAGCAGTCTAGACAGGGGCACTGAAGCTTTCTTT
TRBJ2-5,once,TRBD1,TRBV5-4,CASSSPTGGETQYF,TGTGCCAGCAGCTCACCGACAGGGGGAGAGACCCAGTACTTC
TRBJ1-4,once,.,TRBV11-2,CASSLGGGSNEKLFF,TGTGCCAGCAGCTTAGGTGGGGGCAGTAATGAAAAACTGTTTTTT
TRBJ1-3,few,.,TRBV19,CASSIYSSPGNTIYF,TGTGCCAGTAGTATATACTCATCTCCTGGAAACACCATATATTTT
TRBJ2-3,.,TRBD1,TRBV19,CASSTGTGVLADTQYF,TGTGCCAGTAGTACCGGGACAGGGGTCCTTGCAGATACGCAGTATTTT
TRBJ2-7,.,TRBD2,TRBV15,CATSRDTGLAGGLNYEQYF,TGTGCCACCAGCAGGGATACAGGGTTAGCGGGAGGGCTCAACTACGAGCAGTACTTC
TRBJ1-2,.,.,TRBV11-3,CASSPGASGGGANYGYTF,TGTGCCAGCAGCCCCGGGGCGTCCGGCGGCGGAGCTAACTATGGCTACACCTTC
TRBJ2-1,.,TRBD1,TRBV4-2,CASSLTGGFLGEQFF,TGTGCCAGCAGCCTAACAGGGGGCTTCTTGGGGGAGCAGTTCTTC
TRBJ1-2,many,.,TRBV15,CATSTDIFNYGYTF,TGTGCCACCAGCACAGATATATTTAACTATGGCTACACCTTC
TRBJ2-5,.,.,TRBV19,CASSPPWGAGETQYF,TGTGCCAGTAGTCCCCCTTGGGGGGCGGGAGAGACCCAGTACTTC
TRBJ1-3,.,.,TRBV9,CASSDVGGEGNTIYF,TGTGCCAGCAGCGACGTTGGCGGGGAAGGAAACACCATATATTTT
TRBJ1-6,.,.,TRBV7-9,CASSLGTASPLHF,TGTGCCAGCAGCTTAGGAACGGCTTCACCCCTCCACTTT
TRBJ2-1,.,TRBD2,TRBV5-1,CASSTTSGRSYNEQFF,TGCGCCAGCAGCACCACTAGCGGGAGATCCTACAATGAGCAGTTCTTC
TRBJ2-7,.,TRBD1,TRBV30,CAWRRGTGGHEQYF,TGTGCCTGGAGAAGGGGGACAGGGGGCCACGAGCAGTACTTC
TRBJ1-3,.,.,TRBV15,CATSRDRARSSGNTIYF,TGTGCCACCAGCAGAGATCGGGCCAGGAGCTCTGGAAACACCATATATTTT
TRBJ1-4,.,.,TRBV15,CATSTSPSTNEKLFF,TGTGCCACCAGCACCTCTCCCTCAACTAATGAAAAACTGTTTTTT
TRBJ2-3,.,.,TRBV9,CASSGYSTDTQYF,TGTGCCAGCAGCGGATATAGCACAGATACGCAGTATTTT
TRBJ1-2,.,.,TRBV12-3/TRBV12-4,CASSLTGSGYTF,TGTGCCAGCAGTTTAACGGGTAGCGGCTACACCTTC
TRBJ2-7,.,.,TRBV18,CASSPAGGGGHEQYF,TGTGCCAGCTCACCGGCCGGGGGAGGGGGCCACGAGCAGTACTTC
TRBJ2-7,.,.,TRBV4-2,CASSQTGWAYEQYF,TGTGCCAGCAGCCAGACGGGCTGGGCCTACGAGCAGTACTTC
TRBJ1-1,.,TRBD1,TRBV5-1,CATRGTVNTEAFF,TGCGCCACTAGGGGGACAGTCAACACTGAAGCTTTCTTT